This T cell receptor (beta chain) was sequenced in a study of blood T cell repertoires in COVID-19. Sequencing was performed with immunoSEQ multiplex PCR; in TCRdb, only in-frame clones are kept and a portion is missing. The table shows approximately 170,000 clones, with 86% occurring only once. The germline gives CDR1 SGDLS, CDR2 YYNGEE. The V segment lost 2 bases and the J segment 5 bases; nucleotides outside the gene matches: 11. CDR3 length equals 18 residues. What was sequenced was peripheral blood. The TCR was taken from a woman in her 70s with acute or convalescent COVID-19. This rearrangement joins TRBV9 to TRBJ2-5, with 14 bases lining up with TRBD2. CDR3 region: CASSVGLAGGRAVETQYF. The CDR3 DNA follows: TGTGCCAGCAGCGTCGGACTAGCGGGAGGCCGCGCTGTCGAGACCCAGTACTTC.